A selection of T cell receptor beta chains follows, all from one sample in a study of blood T cells in healthy people across ages. TCRdb used MiXCR to reprocess the 5' RACE reads, holding one entry per CDR3 protein. The table shows over a million distinct CDR3 sequences, with around 59% occurring only once. Material for sequencing was blood. The receptors shown here come from a man aged 18-30 years in good health. The CDR3 runs from the conserved cysteine through the conserved F or W. D genes are given only for firm matches. A clone size is listed for some rows: how often the clone was seen (once, few, many), or a class if it is expanded.

clone_size	j_call	v_call	d_call	cdr3_nt	cdr3_aa
-	TRBJ1-1	TRBV20-1	-	TGCAGTGCTAGAGATCTTGTCTCTACCATGAACACTGAAGCTTTCTTT	CSARDLVSTMNTEAFF
-	TRBJ1-2	TRBV7-9	-	TGTGCCAGCAGCTTAAGGGATCATGGCTACACCTTC	CASSLRDHGYTF
few	TRBJ2-3	TRBV28	TRBD1	TGTGCCAGCAGTTTCTCGAAGACAGGGGCTCGGGATACGCAGTATTTT	CASSFSKTGARDTQYF
-	TRBJ2-2	TRBV6-2/TRBV6-3	-	TGTGCCAGCAGAGGGGTTTCGGGGGAGCTGTTTTTT	CASRGVSGELFF
few	TRBJ1-1	TRBV4-2	TRBD1	TGTGCCAGCAGCCAAGGAGGGACAGTGAGACAGAACACTGAAGCTTTCTTT	CASSQGGTVRQNTEAFF
few	TRBJ2-6	TRBV4-1	-	TGCGCCAGCAGCCGATACACGCAACCCTTGCGTTCTGGGGCCAACGTCCTGACTTTC	CASSRYTQPLRSGANVLTF
-	TRBJ2-3	TRBV7-2	TRBD1	TGTGCCAGCAGCTTAGCAGGACAGGGCCTTCCGACAGATACGCAGTATTTT	CASSLAGQGLPTDTQYF
few	TRBJ2-7	TRBV20-1	TRBD1	TGCAGTGCTAGAGATCATGAGGGGGCCTACTACGAGCAGTACTTC	CSARDHEGAYYEQYF
-	TRBJ2-4	TRBV3-1	TRBD1	TGTGCCAGCAGCCGCCGGGACAGTAAAAACATTCAGTACTTC	CASSRRDSKNIQYF
-	TRBJ2-3	TRBV6-1	TRBD2	TGTGCCAGCAGTGAAGAGCCAGCGGGGACGACAGATACGCAGTATTTT	CASSEEPAGTTDTQYF
-	TRBJ1-1	TRBV7-9	-	TGTGCCAGCAGCTTACAGCTGGTTGAAGCTTTCTTT	CASSLQLVEAFF
-	TRBJ2-5	TRBV27	-	TGTGCCAGCAGTTTCTTTGGGGGGGAGACCCAGTACTTC	CASSFFGGETQYF
-	TRBJ1-2	TRBV11-2	-	TGTGCCAGCAGCCTCCCACCGAGTGGCTACACCTTC	CASSLPPSGYTF
few	TRBJ2-7	TRBV30	TRBD2	TGTGCCTGGAGTCTTCTAGCGGGTGCCTACGAGCAGTACTTC	CAWSLLAGAYEQYF
-	TRBJ2-5	TRBV7-9	-	TGTGCCAGCAGCCCGGGACCTCTGGGGCAGTACTTC	CASSPGPLGQYF
-	TRBJ2-7	TRBV5-1	-	TGCGCCAGCAGCTTGGAGGACCCGAAAGGCTTCGAGCAGTACTTC	CASSLEDPKGFEQYF
-	TRBJ1-1	TRBV20-1	-	TGCAGTGTCCGAACAGGACAAGAGAACACTGAAGCTTTCTTT	CSVRTGQENTEAFF
-	TRBJ2-7	TRBV4-2	TRBD2	TGTGCCAGCAGCCATAAGCGGGATCCCTACGAGCAGTACTTC	CASSHKRDPYEQYF
few	TRBJ2-2	TRBV7-8	TRBD2	TGTGCCAGCAGCATGGGACTAGCGGGGTTCGCGAACACCGGGGAGCTGTTTTTT	CASSMGLAGFANTGELFF
once	TRBJ2-3	TRBV10-2	-	TGCGCCAGCATTGAAGTTACCTCCACAGATACGCAGTATTTT	CASIEVTSTDTQYF
-	TRBJ2-1	TRBV3-1	TRBD1	TGTGCCAGCAGCCAATTAAACAGGGGGCCTTCCTACAATGAGCAGTTCTTC	CASSQLNRGPSYNEQFF
-	TRBJ1-1	TRBV10-3	-	TGTGCCACCAGAGAGTGGACTGCGGGTAACACTGAAGCTTTCTTT	CATREWTAGNTEAFF
few	TRBJ2-7	TRBV4-3	TRBD1	TGCGCCAGCAGCCAAGATCGGACAGGGCCCGCCTACGAGCAGTACTTC	CASSQDRTGPAYEQYF
few	TRBJ2-1	TRBV29-1	-	TGCAGCGTCCCAGGAGGGGGTATCAATGAGCAGTTCTTC	CSVPGGGINEQFF
-	TRBJ2-3	TRBV4-2	TRBD1	TGTGCCAGCAGCCTCAACAGGGGAGCCACAGATACGCAGTATTTT	CASSLNRGATDTQYF
-	TRBJ2-7	TRBV2	TRBD2	TGTGCCAGCAGTGAACGCGGGAGGGTCGACGAGCAGTACTTC	CASSERGRVDEQYF
-	TRBJ2-2	TRBV10-3	TRBD1	TGTGCCATCACCGACAGGGGAGCGAACACCGGGGAGCTGTTTTTT	CAITDRGANTGELFF
-	TRBJ2-3	TRBV6-5	-	TGTGCCAGCAGAGGGACCACAGATACGCAGTATTTT	CASRGTTDTQYF
-	TRBJ2-1	TRBV7-6	TRBD2	TGTGCCAGCACCCCAGGGCCGGGAGGGCGAGATGATGAGCAGTTCTTC	CASTPGPGGRDDEQFF
few	TRBJ2-2	TRBV12-3/TRBV12-4	-	TGTGCCAGCTTTTGGAGAGTCAGGGTTAGCACCGGGGAGCTGTTTTTT	CASFWRVRVSTGELFF
-	TRBJ1-1	TRBV20-1	-	TGCAGTGCTAGGGGGGCAGCCACTGAAGCTTTCTTT	CSARGAATEAFF
-	TRBJ1-4	TRBV2	-	TGTGCCAGCAGTGAAGACTCACGGAATGAAAAACTGTTTTTT	CASSEDSRNEKLFF
-	TRBJ1-2	TRBV15	TRBD1	TGTGCCACCAGCAGGGACAGGGGAGATGGTTATGGCTACACCTTC	CATSRDRGDGYGYTF
-	TRBJ2-7	TRBV12-3/TRBV12-4	TRBD1	TGTGCCAGCAGCCACACCGGGACAGGCTACGAGCAGTACTTC	CASSHTGTGYEQYF
-	TRBJ2-1	TRBV11-2	-	TGTGCCAGCAGCTCCGGACCGTGGGAGCAGTTCTTC	CASSSGPWEQFF
few	TRBJ2-7	TRBV7-8	-	TGTGCCAGCAGCCGAACCTCAGACGAGCAGTACTTC	CASSRTSDEQYF
many	TRBJ2-7	TRBV7-2	TRBD2	TGTGCCAGCAGCTTAGCGTTGACGGGAGGGTTCTACGAGCAGTACTTC	CASSLALTGGFYEQYF
-	TRBJ2-5	TRBV4-2	-	TGTGCCAGCAGCCAGAACAGGGCCGAGGAAGAGACCCAGTACTTC	CASSQNRAEEETQYF
-	TRBJ2-5	TRBV10-3	-	TGTGCCATCAGTGCTTCTGGGGAGACCCAGTACTTC	CAISASGETQYF
-	TRBJ2-7	TRBV20-1	-	TGCAGTGAAGTGGACCTGAGCTCCTACGAGCAGTACTTC	CSEVDLSSYEQYF
few	TRBJ1-6	TRBV27	TRBD1	TGTGCCAGCAGTCGACAGGGAAGGGATTCACCCCTCCACTTT	CASSRQGRDSPLHF
-	TRBJ2-5	TRBV25-1	-	TGTGCCAGCAGTGGAAACCAAGAGACCCAGTACTTC	CASSGNQETQYF
few	TRBJ2-3	TRBV29-1	TRBD2	TGCAGCGTTCTAGCGGGGGCCGATACGCAGTATTTT	CSVLAGADTQYF
-	TRBJ1-2	TRBV11-2	-	TGTGCCAGCAGCCCGTTAGGGCGCGCTTCCGTATACACCTTC	CASSPLGRASVYTF
-	TRBJ1-2	TRBV6-6	TRBD1	TGTGCCAGCAGCCCCGGACAGGGGGTCTATTACGGCTACACCTTC	CASSPGQGVYYGYTF
-	TRBJ1-2	TRBV12-3/TRBV12-4	TRBD1	TGTGCCAGCAGTTCCCGCGGACAGGGAGGCTATGGCTACACCTTC	CASSSRGQGGYGYTF
-	TRBJ2-2	TRBV20-1	-	TGCAGTGCTAGTTTCCGCGGGATGAACACCGGGGAGCTGTTTTTT	CSASFRGMNTGELFF
few	TRBJ2-1	TRBV10-2	-	TGCGCCAGCAGTGTACCCAATGAGCAGTTCTTC	CASSVPNEQFF
-	TRBJ1-2	TRBV20-1	-	TGCAGTGCTAGGTGGACAGCTTTTTCTAACTATGGCTACACCTTC	CSARWTAFSNYGYTF